A single sample gave rise to the 5 T cell receptor beta chains below, sequenced in a study of spatial heterogeneity in lung cancer. Time point meaning: sample taken at primary tumor resection. A single record per CDR3 protein comes from TCRdb applying MiXCR to the 5' RACE reads. The sample shows approximately 40,000 distinct CDR3 sequences, under 7.5% of them seen only once. The sample here was PBMCs, taken at surgery. All receptors come from a female donor with early-stage non-small cell lung cancer.

The table lists this clonotype with many counts. The chain couples TRBV29-1 to TRBJ2-3, with unresolved D. Trimming left V 3 bases short and J 0 bases short, with 7 bases between. Germline values: CDR1 SQVTM, CDR2 ANQGSEA. The CDR3 is 13 residues long. DNA for the CDR3: TGCAGCGTTGAGGGTGGGAGCACAGATACGCAGTATTTT. Translating it yields CSVEGGSTDTQYF.

This clonotype was counted only a few times. The chain combines TRBV7-2 with TRBJ2-1; D is perhaps TRBD1 (5 bases). V was trimmed by 6 bases and J by 0 bases, leaving 6 bases between them. Germline values: CDR1 SGHTA, CDR2 FQGNSA. There are 13 residues in the CDR3. CDR3 loop: CASRGLSYNEQFF. The CDR3 nucleotides read TGTGCCAGCAGGGGGCTCTCCTACAATGAGCAGTTCTTC.

In its sample, this clonotype was seen many times. CDR3 nucleotides: TGTGCCAGCAGTTTAGGACAGGGGGGGTCACCCCTCCACTTT. This codes for CASSLGQGGSPLHF. J is TRBJ1-6 and V is TRBV28; 10 bases map to TRBD1. There are 14 residues in the CDR3. Trimming took 2 bases from V and 10 from J; bases not matched to a gene: 2. The germline CDR1 and CDR2 sequences are MDHEN and SYDVKM.

This clonotype was recorded at least ten times. The chain has TRBV4-2 and TRBJ1-1; D might be TRBD1 (5 bases). The CDR3 loop spans 13 amino acids. V dropped 0 bases and J dropped 12 bases, with 14 bases sitting between them. Germline V gene sequence: CDR1 LGHNA, CDR2 YNFKEQ. Here the CDR3 reads CASSQERQGITFF. The CDR3 bases are TGTGCCAGCAGCCAAGAGAGGCAGGGAATAACTTTCTTT.

This clonotype was counted ten times or more. The rearrangement joins TRBV5-5 to TRBJ1-2, with D unresolved. This CDR3 region has 15 residues. Trimming took 5 bases from V and 6 from J, leaving 20 bases between them. The germline V gene has CDR1 SGHKS and CDR2 YYEKEE (reference sequence). The CDR3 sequence: CASRNGLSAVDGYTF. CDR3 DNA sequence: TGTGCCAGCAGAAATGGACTGTCGGCCGTGGATGGCTACACCTTC. The full variable domain, with the rest looked up from reference TRBV5-5 and TRBJ1-2, is DAGVTQSPTHLIKTRGQQVTLRCSPISGHKSVSWYQQVLGQGPQFIFQYYEKEERGRGNFPDRFSARQFPNYSSELNVNALLLGDSALYLCASRNGLSAVDGYTFGSGTRLTVV.